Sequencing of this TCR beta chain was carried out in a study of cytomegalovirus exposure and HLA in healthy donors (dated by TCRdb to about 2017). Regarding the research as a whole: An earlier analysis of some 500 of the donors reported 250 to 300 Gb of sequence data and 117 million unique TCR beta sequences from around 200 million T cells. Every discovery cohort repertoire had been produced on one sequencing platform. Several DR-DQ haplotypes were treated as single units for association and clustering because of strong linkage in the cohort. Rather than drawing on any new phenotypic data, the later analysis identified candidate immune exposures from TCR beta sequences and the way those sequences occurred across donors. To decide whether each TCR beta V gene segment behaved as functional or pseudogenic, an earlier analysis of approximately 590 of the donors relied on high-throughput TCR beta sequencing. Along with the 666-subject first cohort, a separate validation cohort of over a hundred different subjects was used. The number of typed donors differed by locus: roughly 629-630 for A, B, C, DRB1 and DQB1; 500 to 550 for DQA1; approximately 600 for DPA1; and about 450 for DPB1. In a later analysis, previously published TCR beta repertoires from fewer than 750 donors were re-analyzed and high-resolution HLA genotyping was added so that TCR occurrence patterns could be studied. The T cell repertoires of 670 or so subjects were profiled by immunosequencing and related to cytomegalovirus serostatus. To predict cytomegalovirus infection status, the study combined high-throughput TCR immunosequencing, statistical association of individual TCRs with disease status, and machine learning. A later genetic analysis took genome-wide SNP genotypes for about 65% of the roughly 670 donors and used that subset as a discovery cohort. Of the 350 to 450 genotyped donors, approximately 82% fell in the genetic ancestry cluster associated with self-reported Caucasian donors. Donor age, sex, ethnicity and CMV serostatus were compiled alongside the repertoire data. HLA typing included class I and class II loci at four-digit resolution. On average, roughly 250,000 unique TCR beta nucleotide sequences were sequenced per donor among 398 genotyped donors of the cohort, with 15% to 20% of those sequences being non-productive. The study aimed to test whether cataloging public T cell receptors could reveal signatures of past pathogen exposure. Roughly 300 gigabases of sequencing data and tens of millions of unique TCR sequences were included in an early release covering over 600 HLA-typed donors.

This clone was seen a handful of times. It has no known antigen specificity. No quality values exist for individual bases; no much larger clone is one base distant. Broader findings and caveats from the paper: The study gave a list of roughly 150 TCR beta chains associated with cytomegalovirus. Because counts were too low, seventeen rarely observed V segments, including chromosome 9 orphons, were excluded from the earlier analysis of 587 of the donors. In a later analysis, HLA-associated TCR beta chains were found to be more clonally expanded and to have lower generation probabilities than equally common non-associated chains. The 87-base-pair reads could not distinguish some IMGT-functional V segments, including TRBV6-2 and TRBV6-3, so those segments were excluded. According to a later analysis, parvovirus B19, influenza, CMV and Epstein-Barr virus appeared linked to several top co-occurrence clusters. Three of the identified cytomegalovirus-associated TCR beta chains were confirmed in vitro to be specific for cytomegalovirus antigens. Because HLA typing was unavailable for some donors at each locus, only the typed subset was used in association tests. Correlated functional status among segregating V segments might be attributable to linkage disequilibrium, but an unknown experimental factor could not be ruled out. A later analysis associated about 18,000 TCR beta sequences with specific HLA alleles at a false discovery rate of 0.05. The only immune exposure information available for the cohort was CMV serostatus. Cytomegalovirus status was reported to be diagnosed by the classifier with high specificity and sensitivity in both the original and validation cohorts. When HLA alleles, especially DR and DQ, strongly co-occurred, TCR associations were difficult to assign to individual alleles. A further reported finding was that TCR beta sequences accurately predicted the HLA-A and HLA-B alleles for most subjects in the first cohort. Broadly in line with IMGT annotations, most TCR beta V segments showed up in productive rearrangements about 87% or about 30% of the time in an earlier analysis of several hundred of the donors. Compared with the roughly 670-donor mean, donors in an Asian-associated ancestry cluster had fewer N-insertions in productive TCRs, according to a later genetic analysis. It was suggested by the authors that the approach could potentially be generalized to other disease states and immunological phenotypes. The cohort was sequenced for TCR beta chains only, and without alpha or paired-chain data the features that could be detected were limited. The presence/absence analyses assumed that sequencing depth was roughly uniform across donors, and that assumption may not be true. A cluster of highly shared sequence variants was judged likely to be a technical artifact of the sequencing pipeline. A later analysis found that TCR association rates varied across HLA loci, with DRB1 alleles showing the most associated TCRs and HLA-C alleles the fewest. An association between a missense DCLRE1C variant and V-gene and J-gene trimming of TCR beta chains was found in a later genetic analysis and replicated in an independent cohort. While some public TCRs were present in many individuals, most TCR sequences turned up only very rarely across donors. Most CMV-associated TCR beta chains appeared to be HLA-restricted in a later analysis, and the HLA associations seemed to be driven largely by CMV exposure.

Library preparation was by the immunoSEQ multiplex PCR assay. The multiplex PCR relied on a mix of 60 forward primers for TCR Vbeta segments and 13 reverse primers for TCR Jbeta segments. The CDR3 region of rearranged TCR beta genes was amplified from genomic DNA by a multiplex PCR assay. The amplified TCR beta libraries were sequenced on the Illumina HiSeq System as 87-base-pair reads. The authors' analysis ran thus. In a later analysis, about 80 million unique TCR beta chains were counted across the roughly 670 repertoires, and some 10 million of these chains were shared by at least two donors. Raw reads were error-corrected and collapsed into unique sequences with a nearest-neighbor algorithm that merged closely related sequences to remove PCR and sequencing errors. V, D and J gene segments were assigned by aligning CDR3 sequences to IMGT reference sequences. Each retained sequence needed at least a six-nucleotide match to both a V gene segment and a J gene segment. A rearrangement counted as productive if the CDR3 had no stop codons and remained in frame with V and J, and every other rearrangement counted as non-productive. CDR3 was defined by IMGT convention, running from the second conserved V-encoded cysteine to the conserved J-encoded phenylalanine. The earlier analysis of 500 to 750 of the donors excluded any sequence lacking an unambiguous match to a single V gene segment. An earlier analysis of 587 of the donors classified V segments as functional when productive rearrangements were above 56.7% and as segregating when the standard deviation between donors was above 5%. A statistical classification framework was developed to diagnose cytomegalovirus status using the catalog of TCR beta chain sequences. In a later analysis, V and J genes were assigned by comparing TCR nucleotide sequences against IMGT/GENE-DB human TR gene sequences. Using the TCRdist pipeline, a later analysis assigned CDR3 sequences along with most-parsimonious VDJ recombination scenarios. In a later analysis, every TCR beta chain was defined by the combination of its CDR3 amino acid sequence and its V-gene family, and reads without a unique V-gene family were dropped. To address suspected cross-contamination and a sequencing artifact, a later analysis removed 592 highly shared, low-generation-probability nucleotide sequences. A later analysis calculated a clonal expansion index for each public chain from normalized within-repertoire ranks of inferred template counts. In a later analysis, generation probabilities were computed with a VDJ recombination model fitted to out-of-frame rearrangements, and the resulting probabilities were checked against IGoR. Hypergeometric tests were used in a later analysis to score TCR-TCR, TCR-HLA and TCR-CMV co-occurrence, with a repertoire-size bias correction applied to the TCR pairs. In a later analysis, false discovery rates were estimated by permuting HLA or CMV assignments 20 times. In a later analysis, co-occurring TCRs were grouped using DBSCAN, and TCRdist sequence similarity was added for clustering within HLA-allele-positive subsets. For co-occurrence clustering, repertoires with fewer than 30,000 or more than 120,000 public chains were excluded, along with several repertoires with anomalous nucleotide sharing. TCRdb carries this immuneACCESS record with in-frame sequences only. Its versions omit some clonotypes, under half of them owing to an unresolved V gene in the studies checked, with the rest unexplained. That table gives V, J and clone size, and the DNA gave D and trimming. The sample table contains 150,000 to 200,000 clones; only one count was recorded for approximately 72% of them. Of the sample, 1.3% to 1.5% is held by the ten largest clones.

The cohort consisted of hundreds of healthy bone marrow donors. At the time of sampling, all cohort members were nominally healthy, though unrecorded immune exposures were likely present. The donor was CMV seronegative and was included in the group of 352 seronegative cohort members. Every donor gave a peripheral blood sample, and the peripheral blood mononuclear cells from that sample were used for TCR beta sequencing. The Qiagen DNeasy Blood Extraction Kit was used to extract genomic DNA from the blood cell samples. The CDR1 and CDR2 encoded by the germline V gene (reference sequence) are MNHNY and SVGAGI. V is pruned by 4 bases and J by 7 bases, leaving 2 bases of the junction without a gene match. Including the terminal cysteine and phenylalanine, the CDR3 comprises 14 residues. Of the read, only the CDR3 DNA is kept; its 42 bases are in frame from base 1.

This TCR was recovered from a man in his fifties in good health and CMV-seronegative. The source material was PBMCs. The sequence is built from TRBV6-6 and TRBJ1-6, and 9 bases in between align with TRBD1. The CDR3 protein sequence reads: CASSWGQGNSPLHF. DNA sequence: TGTGCCAGCAGTTGGGGACAGGGAAATTCACCCCTCCACTTT.